Presented here are 27 T cell receptor beta chains from one specimen sequenced in a study of PD-1 blockade in classical Hodgkin lymphoma. The time point is: newly diagnosed, previously untreated cHL patient sample. The table came from immunoSEQ multiplex PCR; TCRdb's copy has only in-frame clones and leaves some out. The sample contains tens of thousands of clones, about 93% of which appear only once. Material: peripheral blood mononuclear cells (PBMCs). The receptors here all came from a human donor with classical Hodgkin lymphoma.

The CDR3 region is CASSMYGQGNQPQHF. Written as DNA, the CDR3 is TGTGCCAGTAGTATGTATGGCCAGGGCAATCAGCCCCAGCATTTT. The J gene is TRBJ1-5, the V gene TRBV19; D ambiguous. V was pared by 3 bases and J by 2 bases, with 11 bases between. CDR1 LNHDA and CDR2 SQIVND come from the germline V gene (reference sequence). The CDR3 totals 15 residues. Supplemented by reference TRBV19 and TRBJ1-5, the full variable domain reads DGGITQSPKYLFRKEGQNVTLSCEQNLNHDAMYWYRQDPGQGLRLIYYSQIVNDFQKGDIAEGYSVSREKKESFPLTVTSAQKNPTAFYLCASSMYGQGNQPQHFGDGTRLSIL.

The chain couples TRBV28 to TRBJ1-1, with D maybe TRBD1 (5 bases). This CDR3 is built from 15 residues. The ends were cut back, 1 base at V and 4 bases at J, with 13 bases in the middle. CDR1 is MDHEN, CDR2 SYDVKM, per germline. The CDR3 DNA sequence: TGTGCCAGCAGTTTATCCCAGGGCGGTGTCACTGAAGCTTTCTTT. This translates into CASSLSQGGVTEAFF.

This clone was counted a single time. This chain connects TRBV30 to TRBJ1-4, with D maybe TRBD1 (6 bases). V dropped 5 bases and J dropped 8 bases, with 18 bases sitting between them. This CDR3 is 14 amino acids long. The V gene's germline CDR1 is GTSNPN and CDR2 SVGIG (reference sequence). CDR3 protein: CAWGTGGAGEKLFF. The CDR3, as DNA: TGTGCCTGGGGTACGGGGGGCGCTGGGGAAAAACTGTTTTTT.

The rearrangement links TRBV9 to TRBJ1-1; the match to TRBD1 covers 11 bases. V dropped 3 bases and J dropped 2; count of bases not matched to a gene: 3. This CDR3 comprises 15 residues. Germline V gene sequence: CDR1 SGDLS, CDR2 YYNGEE. In nucleotides, the CDR3 is TGTGCCAGCAGCGCGGACAGGGGGCGAAACACTGAAGCTTTCTTT. It is translated as CASSADRGRNTEAFF.

With regard to this clone: Germline and junction disagree at one end, which may indicate a read error. This rearrangement joins TRBV6-6 to TRBJ1-2, with D possibly TRBD1 on 6 matching bases. Germline assignment: CDR1 MNHNY and CDR2 SVGAGI (reference sequence). There are 14 residues in the CDR3. The CDR3 sequence: CASNYQRQDYGYTF. DNA of the CDR3: TGTGCCAGCAATTACCAGAGACAGGACTATGGCTACACCTTC.

This chain links TRBV14 with TRBJ2-1; D gene ambiguous. The CDR3 totals 13 residues. Germline lookup yields CDR1 SGHDN and CDR2 FVKESK. Trimming took 2 bases from V and 14 from J, leaving 16 bases between them. CDR3 DNA sequence: TGTGCCAGCAGCCAATTTCTGGGCGGCTTGGAGTTCTTC. Its protein product is CASSQFLGGLEFF. Together with reference TRBV14 and TRBJ2-1, the CDR3 gives the full variable domain: EAGVTQFPSHSVIEKGQTVTLRCDPISGHDNLYWYRRVMGKEIKFLLHFVKESKQDESGMPNNRFLAERTGGTYSTLKVQPAELEDSGVYFCASSQFLGGLEFFGPGTRLTVL.

The gene calls are TRBV28 and TRBJ2-5, with D possibly called TRBD1 or TRBD2 (5 bases each). CDR1 and CDR2 (germline): MDHEN, SYDVKM. V dropped 6 bases and J dropped 4 bases, with 18 bases sitting between them. This CDR3 spans 15 amino acids. In nucleotides, the CDR3 is TGTGCCAGCAGCCCATACAGGAGGCTGGGAGAGACCCAGTACTTC. Residues: CASSPYRRLGETQYF.

This clone has only one observation. The chain links TRBV9 to TRBJ1-1; D remains unclear. CDR3 length equals 13 residues. V was trimmed by 0 bases and J by 1 base, leaving 4 bases between them. CDR1 is SGDLS and CDR2 is YYNGEE in the germline V gene. CDR3 sequence (DNA): TGTGCCAGCAGCGTAGGGGAGAACACTGAAGCTTTCTTT. Its protein product is CASSVGENTEAFF.

The chain is built from TRBV5-6 and TRBJ1-2; 9 positions match TRBD1. The CDR3 contains 14 residues. V dropped 0 bases and J dropped 5; count of bases not matched to a gene: 2. Looked up from germline, CDR1 is SGHDT and CDR2 is YYEEEE. CDR3 coding DNA: TGTGCCAGCAGCTTGGACAGGGGGCCTTATGGCTACACCTTC. It specifies CASSLDRGPYGYTF.

The gene calls are TRBV5-4 and TRBJ1-2, with 10 nucleotides matching TRBD1. The CDR3 loop spans 18 amino acids. The germline V gene has CDR1 SGHNT and CDR2 YYREEE (reference sequence). V trimming: 2 bases; J trimming: 3 bases; junction bases outside the gene matches: 13. The CDR3 nucleotides read TGTGCCAGCAGCTTCTCCCCAGGGACAGGGGCCGGACACTATGGCTACACCTTC. Its translation: CASSFSPGTGAGHYGYTF.

This chain uses TRBV6-1 with TRBJ2-7; 10 bases map to TRBD2. V lost 5 bases and J lost 7; bases outside the gene matches: 8. The CDR3 length is 14 residues. CDR1 and CDR2 from the germline V gene are MNHNS and SASEGT. The CDR3 DNA follows: TGTGCCAGCAGTAAAAGCGGGAGGGCCAGAGAGCAGTACTTC. This sequence encodes CASSKSGRAREQYF.

The chain recombines TRBV25-1 with TRBJ2-1; D gene unclear. There are 14 residues in the CDR3. V lost 3 bases to trimming and J lost 4 bases, with 10 bases between them. Germline V CDR1 and CDR2: MGHDK, SYGVNS. The chain's CDR3 is CASSESERYNEQFF. The CDR3 DNA reads TGTGCCAGCAGTGAGAGTGAACGGTACAATGAGCAGTTCTTC.

This clone was recorded only once. The gene calls are TRBV7-6 and TRBJ2-1; 7 nucleotides line up with TRBD2. With 4 bases clipped from V and 5 bases from J, the junction kept 8 bases outside the gene matches. The germline gives CDR1 SGHVS, CDR2 FNYEAQ. CDR3 length equals 15 residues. For the CDR3, the DNA is TGTGCCAGCAGCTCGGGACTAAGCCCCCACAATGAGCAGTTCTTC. This sequence encodes CASSSGLSPHNEQFF.

The rearrangement uses TRBV18 and TRBJ2-2; D unresolved. Germline V gene data show CDR1 as KGHSH and CDR2 as LQKENI. The V end was cut by 0 bases, the J end by 7 bases, with 0 bases between. This CDR3 is built from 11 residues. In DNA form, the CDR3 reads TGTGCCAGCTCACCACCCGGGGAGCTGTTTTTT. It translates to CASSPPGELFF.

V is TRBV15 and J is TRBJ2-3; D is perhaps TRBD2 (5 bases). Germline CDR1 and CDR2: LNHNV and YYDKDF (reference sequence). This CDR3 has 15 residues. Deletions cut 5 bases from V and 0 bases from J, with 12 bases between. In nucleotides, the CDR3 is TGTGCCACCAGCCCCGGGGAGCGAAGCACAGATACGCAGTATTTT. This sequence encodes CATSPGERSTDTQYF. Together with reference TRBV15 and TRBJ2-3, the CDR3 gives the full variable domain: DAMVIQNPRYQVTQFGKPVTLSCSQTLNHNVMYWYQQKSSQAPKLLFHYYDKDFNNEADTPDNFQSRRPNTSFCFLDIRSPGLGDTAMYLCATSPGERSTDTQYFGPGTRLTVL.

This sequence joins TRBV6-6 and TRBJ1-5, with 7 bases identical to TRBD1. V gave up 11 bases and J gave up 6 bases; unmatched junction bases: 19. The CDR3 totals 16 residues. Germline V lookup: CDR1 MNHNY, CDR2 SVGAGI (reference sequence). CDR3: CAAADSGGGQSQPQHF. CDR3 nucleotide sequence: TGTGCCGCCGCCGACTCAGGGGGGGGGCAAAGTCAGCCCCAGCATTTT.

The rearrangement links TRBV4-1 to TRBJ2-7, with 8 bases lining up with TRBD2. J gave up 4 bases and V 4 bases, and 6 bases lay outside the gene matches. This CDR3 has 14 residues. Germline assignment: CDR1 MGHRA and CDR2 YSYEKL. The CDR3 region is CASSLAGHAYEQYF. CDR3 sequence (DNA): TGCGCCAGCAGCCTAGCGGGACATGCGTACGAGCAGTACTTC.

The chain uses TRBV18 and TRBJ1-1; TRBD1 aligns across 11 bases. Per the germline V gene, CDR1 is KGHSH and CDR2 is LQKENI. V dropped 2 bases and J dropped 5; count of bases not matched to a gene: 10. The CDR3 sequence is 17 residues long. DNA of the CDR3: TGTGCCAGCTCACCAAGGACAGGGGGCACACAAGGGACTGAAGCTTTCTTT. This translates into CASSPRTGGTQGTEAFF.

The rearrangement uses TRBV28 and TRBJ2-5; D is perhaps TRBD2 (6 bases). The length of the CDR3 is 15 residues. The germline gives CDR1 MDHEN, CDR2 SYDVKM. Trimming cost V 6 bases and J 5 bases, with 19 bases left between them. CDR3 DNA: TGTGCCAGCAGCTCCCCCGGCAGTGGGGGGGAGACCCAGTACTTC. As protein: CASSSPGSGGETQYF.

J is TRBJ1-3 and V is TRBV7-2, with D tentatively TRBD1 (6 bases). V dropped 5 bases and J dropped 0 bases, with 14 bases sitting between them. The CDR3 length is 16 residues. CDR1 is SGHTA, CDR2 FQGNSA, per germline. Here the CDR3 DNA reads TGTGCCAGCAGCCAAGCGGACAGATACTCTGGAAACACCATATATTTT. It is translated as CASSQADRYSGNTIYF.

V gene TRBV5-8 combines with J gene TRBJ1-4, with D possibly TRBD1 on 5 matching bases. CDR1 SGHTS and CDR2 YDEGEE come from the germline V gene. Trimming took 1 base from V and 8 from J, leaving 12 bases between them. The CDR3 runs 14 residues. CDR3 coding DNA: TGTGCCAGCAGCTTGTGGCAGGGTAACGAAAAACTGTTTTTT. Translating gives CASSLWQGNEKLFF. The full variable domain, rest sourced from reference TRBV5-8 and TRBJ1-4, is EAGVTQSPTHLIKTRGQQATLRCSPISGHTSVYWYQQALGLGLQFLLWYDEGEERNRGNFPPRFSGRQFPNYSSELNVNALELEDSALYLCASSLWQGNEKLFFGSGTQLSVL.

This rearrangement joins TRBV11-3 to TRBJ1-6; no clear D. Germline V CDR1 and CDR2: SGHNT, YENEEA. V was shortened by 5 bases and J by 7 bases, with 9 bases between the two germline ends. The CDR3 loop spans 13 amino acids. CDR3 sequence: CASSILNNSPLHF. The CDR3, as DNA: TGTGCCAGCAGCATATTAAACAATTCACCCCTCCACTTT. Full variable domain (missing parts from reference TRBV11-3 and TRBJ1-6): EAGVVQSPRYKIIEKKQPVAFWCNPISGHNTLYWYLQNLGQGPELLIRYENEEAVDDSQLPKDRFSAERLKGVDSTLKIQPAELGDSAVYLCASSILNNSPLHFGNGTRLTVT.

This rearrangement joins TRBV19 to TRBJ2-3; 11 bases map to TRBD2. V trimming: 3 bases; J trimming: 5 bases; junction bases outside the gene matches: 10. CDR3 length: 17 amino acids. Germline V CDR1 and CDR2: LNHDA, SQIVND (reference sequence). CDR3 in DNA: TGTGCCAGTAGTATGTTGGGACTAGCGGCGAAAGGAGATACGCAGTATTTT. It codes for CASSMLGLAAKGDTQYF.

This chain connects TRBV19 to TRBJ2-3, with D hard to call. The CDR3 loop spans 11 amino acids. Germline CDR1 reads LNHDA; CDR2 reads SQIVND (reference sequence). V was pared by 7 bases and J by 2 bases, with 4 bases between. CDR3: CASKLTDTQYF. CDR3 bases: TGTGCCAGTAAGCTCACAGATACGCAGTATTTT. The whole variable domain, filled in from reference TRBV19 and TRBJ2-3, reads DGGITQSPKYLFRKEGQNVTLSCEQNLNHDAMYWYRQDPGQGLRLIYYSQIVNDFQKGDIAEGYSVSREKKESFPLTVTSAQKNPTAFYLCASKLTDTQYFGPGTRLTVL.

The chain employs TRBV30 and TRBJ2-6, with D maybe TRBD2 (5 bases). The CDR3 is 15 residues long. V shed 1 base and J shed 4 bases, with 11 bases lying between them. The germline V gene has CDR1 GTSNPN and CDR2 SVGIG (reference sequence). The CDR3 region has the DNA TGTGCCTGGAGTGACGGAGGTTCCGGGGCCAACGTCCTGACTTTC. Its translation: CAWSDGGSGANVLTF.

The chain uses TRBV18 and TRBJ2-2; 7 bases are shared with TRBD1. The CDR3 loop spans 18 amino acids. Looked up from germline, CDR1 is KGHSH and CDR2 is LQKENI. Losses at the gene ends were 3 bases for V and 0 bases for J; bases not matched to a gene: 10. The CDR3 coding sequence is TGTGCCAGCTCACCCCTCCTAGGGGGCCGCACGAACACCGGGGAGCTGTTTTTT. As protein: CASSPLLGGRTNTGELFF.

This chain links TRBV5-1 with TRBJ1-4; a possible D gene is TRBD1 (5 bases). V was shortened by 3 bases and J by 8 bases, with 17 bases between the two germline ends. CDR3 length: 15 residues. Germline lookup yields CDR1 SGHRS and CDR2 YFSETQ. As DNA, the CDR3 is TGCGCCAGCAGCTCACTGGACCCTAGGGGCGAAAAACTGTTTTTT. Translated, it gives CASSSLDPRGEKLFF.